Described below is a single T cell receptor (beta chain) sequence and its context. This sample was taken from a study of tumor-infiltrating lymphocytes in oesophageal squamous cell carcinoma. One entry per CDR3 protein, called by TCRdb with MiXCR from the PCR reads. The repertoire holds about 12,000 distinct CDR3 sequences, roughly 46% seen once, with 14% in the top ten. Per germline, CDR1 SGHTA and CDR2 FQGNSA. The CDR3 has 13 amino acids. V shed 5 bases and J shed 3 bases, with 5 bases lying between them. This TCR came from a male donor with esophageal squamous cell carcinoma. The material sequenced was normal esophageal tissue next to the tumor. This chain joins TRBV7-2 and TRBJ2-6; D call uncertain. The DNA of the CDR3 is TGTGCCAGCAGCCCAATTGGGGCCAACGTCCTGACTTTC. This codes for CASSPIGANVLTF.